One sample yielded the 30 T cell receptor beta chains listed below, sequenced in a study of radiotherapy plus CTLA-4 blockade in lung cancer. Clones were read by immunoSEQ multiplex PCR, and TCRdb kept only the in-frame ones, dropping some. The data show over 60,000 clones, about nine tenths seen once. Sequences were derived from peripheral blood, sampled from a patient treated with radiotherapy plus ipilimumab. The receptors come from a human donor with non-small cell lung cancer that progressed on radiotherapy plus ipilimumab.

The V and J genes are TRBV21-1 and TRBJ2-6; whether TRBD1, the table's D call, matches the DNA was not checked. TRBV21-1 is a listed pseudogene. The CDR3 runs 18 residues. DNA of the CDR3: TGTGCCAGCAGACAGGGTTCGGCAACTGGTTCTGGGGCCAACGTCCTGACTTTC. Translated: CASRQGSATGSGANVLTF.

In its sample, this clone was seen once. V gene TRBV19 combines with J gene TRBJ2-1; D is possibly TRBD1 (5 bases). Germline CDR1 is LNHDA and CDR2 is SQIVND (reference sequence). This CDR3 is 16 amino acids long. Deletions cut 7 bases from V and 0 bases from J, with 16 bases between. Here the CDR3 reads CASTKYRLSSYNEQFF. CDR3 bases: TGTGCCAGTACCAAATACAGGCTGAGCTCCTACAATGAGCAGTTCTTC. The variable domain in full, with the rest retrieved from reference TRBV19 and TRBJ2-1, is DGGITQSPKYLFRKEGQNVTLSCEQNLNHDAMYWYRQDPGQGLRLIYYSQIVNDFQKGDIAEGYSVSREKKESFPLTVTSAQKNPTAFYLCASTKYRLSSYNEQFFGPGTRLTVL.

The chain carries TRBV11-2 and TRBJ2-1, with 10 bases that match TRBD2. V lost 4 bases to trimming and J lost 3 bases; unmatched junction nucleotides: 3. There are 15 residues in the CDR3. Germline CDR1 reads SGHAT; CDR2 reads FQNNGV. Here the CDR3 DNA reads TGTGCCAGCAGCTCAAGACTAGCGGGCTACAATGAGCAGTTCTTC. Amino acid sequence: CASSSRLAGYNEQFF. Combining the CDR3 with reference TRBV11-2 and TRBJ2-1 gives the whole variable domain EAGVAQSPRYKIIEKRQSVAFWCNPISGHATLYWYQQILGQGPKLLIQFQNNGVVDDSQLPKDRFSAERLKGVDSTLKIQPAKLEDSAVYLCASSSRLAGYNEQFFGPGTRLTVL.

The chain employs TRBV5-4 and TRBJ2-7; D not resolved. CDR1 SGHNT and CDR2 YYREEE come from the germline V gene (reference sequence). V was shortened by 2 bases and J by 3 bases, with 6 bases between the two germline ends. This CDR3 is built from 12 residues. The CDR3: CASSFHNYEQYF. As DNA, the CDR3 is TGTGCCAGCAGCTTTCACAACTACGAGCAGTACTTC.

The chain is built from TRBV9 and TRBJ2-7; no reliable D call. The ends were cut back, 2 bases at V and 4 bases at J, with 16 bases in the middle. The length of the CDR3 is 15 residues. Germline CDR1 SGDLS, CDR2 YYNGEE. CDR3 in DNA: TGTGCCAGCAGCGTGTGGGTGAGTAAATCTTACGAGCAGTACGTC. This gives the protein CASSVWVSKSYEQYV.

In regard to this clone: The junction departs from the called germline gene at one end, perhaps through a read error. The chain is built from TRBV5-4 and TRBJ1-1; tentative D call: TRBD1 (6 bases). Germline CDR1 and CDR2: SGHNT and YYREEE (reference sequence). This CDR3 is 14 amino acids long. CDR3 protein: CTSSPLDRNTEAFF. CDR3 in DNA: TGTACCAGCAGCCCCTTGGACAGGAACACTGAAGCTTTCTTT.

CDR3 sequence (DNA): TGTGCCAGCAGCGCCCTAGGGGAAGCGGGAGCAGATACGCAGTATTTT. Amino acids: CASSALGEAGADTQYF. The chain combines TRBV9 with TRBJ2-3; 8 bases agree with TRBD2. After removal of 3 bases from V and 4 bases from J, the junction contained 10 bases not matched to a gene. Germline CDR1 SGDLS, CDR2 YYNGEE. The CDR3 covers 16 residues.

This clone was detected a few times. V is TRBV6-1 and J is TRBJ1-5; 7 nucleotides match TRBD1. With V trimmed by 8 bases and J by 3 bases, 4 bases remained unmatched. This CDR3 is 13 amino acids long. From germline, CDR1 is MNHNS and CDR2 SASEGT. CDR3 sequence reads: CASLQGNNQPQHF. CDR3 nucleotides: TGTGCCAGCCTACAGGGGAACAATCAGCCCCAGCATTTT.

The rearrangement joins TRBV29-1 to TRBJ2-3; TRBD1 matches at 7 bases. The CDR3 loop spans 14 amino acids. Per the germline V gene, CDR1 is SQVTM and CDR2 is ANQGSEA. V lost 0 bases, J lost 5 bases, and 5 bases stayed unmatched. As DNA, the CDR3 is TGCAGCGTTGAAGAGGTCCACAGGGGAGATACGCAGTATTTT. Translated: CSVEEVHRGDTQYF.

The chain links TRBV2 to TRBJ1-5, with TRBD1 as a possible D gene (6 bases). CDR1 and CDR2 (germline): SNHLY, FYNNEI. The CDR3 is made up of 14 amino acids. V was pared by 6 bases and J by 4 bases, with 13 bases between. The CDR3 here is CASRVQGMNQPQHF. The DNA of the CDR3 is TGTGCCAGCAGAGTACAGGGAATGAATCAGCCCCAGCATTTT.

J is TRBJ2-7 and V is TRBV2; D is unresolved. The CDR3 covers 12 residues. Germline CDR1 and CDR2: SNHLY and FYNNEI. V was pared by 4 bases and J by 2 bases, with 6 bases between. The DNA for the CDR3 is TGTGCCAGCAGTGGTACCCCCTACGAGCAGTACTTC. The encoded protein is CASSGTPYEQYF.

This chain connects TRBV10-3 to TRBJ2-3, with D possibly matching TRBD2 (6 bases). This CDR3 contains 15 residues. Germline CDR1 ENHRY, CDR2 SYGVKD. V shed 9 bases and J shed 4 bases, with 20 bases lying between them. The CDR3 bases are TGTGCCATTAAGGACGGGACTTCGGGGGCAGATACGCAGTATTTT. This translates into CAIKDGTSGADTQYF.

The table lists this clone with a few counts. The chain employs TRBV11-2 and TRBJ2-7; 7 nucleotides line up with TRBD2. This CDR3 has 14 amino acids. The germline gives CDR1 SGHAT, CDR2 FQNNGV. The V and J ends lost 1 base and 4 bases, in that order; junction bases with no gene match: 4. DNA for the CDR3: TGTGCCAGCAGCTTAGCGGGAGGAGGATACGAGCAGTACTTC. Encoded protein: CASSLAGGGYEQYF.

The rearrangement uses TRBV15 and TRBJ2-3; D ambiguous. The CDR3 loop spans 15 amino acids. Between the trimmed V and J ends, which lost 0 bases and 1 base, there was a span of 8 bases. The germline CDR1 and CDR2 sequences are LNHNV and YYDKDF (reference sequence). The DNA of the CDR3 is TGTGCCACCAGCAGAGACATCACAGGCACAGATACGCAGTATTTT. Its protein is CATSRDITGTDTQYF.

This clone was counted only a few times. The chain joins TRBV5-1 to TRBJ2-7; D is uncertain. CDR3 length: 11 residues. V shed 0 bases and J shed 4 bases, with 2 bases lying between them. Germline V gene lookup returns CDR1 SGHRS and CDR2 YFSETQ. The CDR3 DNA sequence: TGCGCCAGCAGCTTGGAGTACGAGCAGTACTTC. As protein: CASSLEYEQYF.

This clone has just one count. The rearrangement links TRBV28 to TRBJ2-7, with 8 bases aligning to TRBD1. Germline loops: CDR1 MDHEN, CDR2 SYDVKM. The CDR3 is 16 amino acids. After removal of 1 base from V and 3 bases from J, the junction contained 8 bases not matched to a gene. The CDR3 loop is CASSLFCDRGFYEQYV. Here the CDR3 DNA reads TGTGCCAGCAGTTTATTTTGCGACAGGGGATTCTACGAGCAGTACGTC.

V usage is TRBV6-6 and J usage is TRBJ2-7; maybe TRBD1 (5 bases). Trimming pared 2 bases from V and 2 bases from J, leaving 13 bases between. The CDR3 is 15 amino acids. Germline CDR1 MNHNY, CDR2 SVGAGI (reference sequence). DNA for the CDR3: TGTGCCAGCAGTTACCCGACAGCGAAAGCCTACGAGCAGTACTTC. Translated: CASSYPTAKAYEQYF.

The genes are TRBV28 and TRBJ2-7, with 8 bases matching TRBD1. The germline V gene encodes CDR1 MDHEN and CDR2 SYDVKM. The CDR3 runs 14 residues. V lost 5 bases, J lost 2 bases, and 5 bases stayed unmatched. In DNA, the CDR3 is TGTGCCAGCAGTCGACAGGGGACGACCTACGAGCAGTACGTC. It encodes CASSRQGTTYEQYV.

The chain couples TRBV30 to TRBJ1-1; 7 bases are a match to TRBD1. The CDR3 runs to 16 residues. Germline assignment: CDR1 GTSNPN and CDR2 SVGIG (reference sequence). J lost 4 bases, V lost 2 bases, and 13 bases had no gene match. The CDR3 DNA reads TGTGCCTGGAGTACGGATGGAGGGGGCGTCGTCACTGAAGCTTTCTTT. Protein sequence: CAWSTDGGGVVTEAFF.

J is TRBJ2-7 and V is TRBV28; D possibly corresponds to TRBD1 (6 bases). Trimming took 5 bases from V and 5 from J, leaving 13 bases between them. The CDR3 totals 13 residues. Per germline, CDR1 MDHEN and CDR2 SYDVKM. DNA for the CDR3: TGTGCCAGCAGTCCCCGGACAGTCCACGAGCAGTACGTC. This translates into CASSPRTVHEQYV.

The chain employs TRBV10-3 and TRBJ1-2, with D maybe TRBD1 (6 bases). This CDR3 is built from 15 residues. Per germline, CDR1 ENHRY and CDR2 SYGVKD. Between the trimmed V and J ends, which lost 3 bases and 4 bases, there was a span of 15 bases. CDR3 sequence: CAISDGGGWGYGYTF. For the CDR3, the DNA is TGTGCCATCAGTGATGGGGGGGGCTGGGGCTATGGCTACACCTTC.

This sequence joins TRBV28 and TRBJ2-7; 9 bases map to TRBD1. Germline-derived CDR1 and CDR2 are MDHEN and SYDVKM. V trimming: 2 bases; J trimming: 1 base; junction bases outside the gene matches: 9. The CDR3 is 17 residues long. The CDR3 region is CASSLRLGQGESYEQYF. CDR3 in DNA: TGTGCCAGCAGTTTAAGGCTGGGACAGGGTGAATCCTACGAGCAGTACTTC.

The chain carries TRBV9 and TRBJ1-4; D gene ambiguous. CDR1 SGDLS and CDR2 YYNGEE come from the germline V gene. CDR3 length equals 15 residues. V lost 0 bases to trimming and J lost 7 bases, with 13 bases between them. For the CDR3, the DNA is TGTGCCAGCAGCGTAGGGGGTGCCAGTGCTGAAAAACTGTTTTTT. Translating it yields CASSVGGASAEKLFF.

J is TRBJ1-4 and V is TRBV5-1; no firm D call. V shed 1 base and J shed 4 bases, with 8 bases lying between them. The V gene's germline CDR1 is SGHRS and CDR2 YFSETQ. This CDR3 has 14 amino acids. In nucleotides, the CDR3 is TGCGCCAGCAGCTTGCGGGATATTAATGAAAAACTGTTTTTT. Translated: CASSLRDINEKLFF.

This rearrangement joins TRBV27 to TRBJ2-1; 8 nucleotides agree with TRBD2. The germline CDR1 and CDR2 sequences are MNHEY and SMNVEV (reference sequence). V was pared by 5 bases and J by 8 bases, with 14 bases of the junction left unmatched. The CDR3 loop spans 16 amino acids. The CDR3 region is CASSAIGGRILDEQFF. The CDR3 region has the DNA TGTGCCAGCAGTGCCATCGGCGGGAGGATACTAGATGAGCAGTTCTTC.

In its sample, this clone was seen a few times. The chain links TRBV27 to TRBJ1-5, with D tentatively TRBD1 (6 bases). Germline CDR1 reads MNHEY; CDR2 reads SMNVEV (reference sequence). The germline V and J ends were trimmed by 4 bases and 10 bases, with 17 bases remaining between them. The CDR3 length is 14 residues. The chain's CDR3 is CASSSGQQLGPQHF. The CDR3 DNA follows: TGTGCCAGCAGTTCCGGACAGCAGTTGGGACCCCAGCATTTT.

The chain employs TRBV30 and TRBJ1-1; D remains unclear. Germline CDR1 and CDR2: GTSNPN and SVGIG (reference sequence). V was shortened by 1 base and J by 1 base, with 7 bases between the two germline ends. This CDR3 spans 13 amino acids. DNA for the CDR3: TGTGCCTGGAGTGGGGAGAGGAACACTGAAGCTTTCTTT. Its translation is CAWSGERNTEAFF. Full variable domain (remainder filled in from reference TRBV30 and TRBJ1-1): SQTIHQWPATLVQPVGSPLSLECTVEGTSNPNLYWYRQAAGRGLQLLFYSVGIGQISSEVPQNLSASRPQDRQFILSSKKLLLSDSGFYLCAWSGERNTEAFFGQGTRLTVV.

V usage is TRBV10-2 and J usage is TRBJ2-7; D is undetermined. V was cut by 7 bases and J by 1 base, with 14 bases left in between. The CDR3 runs to 14 residues. The germline gives CDR1 WSHSY, CDR2 SAAADI. In DNA, the CDR3 is TGCGCCAGCACTCTGACATGGGATTCCTACGAGCAGTACTTC. Amino acids: CASTLTWDSYEQYF.

V is TRBV5-6 and J is TRBJ2-1; 9 bases agree with TRBD2. CDR3 length equals 15 residues. V lost 0 bases and J lost 4; bases outside the gene matches: 2. The V gene's germline CDR1 is SGHDT and CDR2 YYEEEE. CDR3 residues: CASSLATSGYNEQFF. CDR3 coding DNA: TGTGCCAGCAGCTTGGCCACTAGCGGGTACAATGAGCAGTTCTTC.

This clone appeared a single time. V gene TRBV6-4 combines with J gene TRBJ2-3, with TRBD2 identical over 8 bases. The germline gives CDR1 MRHNA, CDR2 SNTAGT. With 5 bases clipped from V and 4 bases from J, the junction kept 5 bases outside the gene matches. The CDR3 covers 14 residues. CDR3 bases: TGTGCCAGCAGTTCTGGACTAGCCTCAGATACGCAGTATTTT. This translates into CASSSGLASDTQYF.